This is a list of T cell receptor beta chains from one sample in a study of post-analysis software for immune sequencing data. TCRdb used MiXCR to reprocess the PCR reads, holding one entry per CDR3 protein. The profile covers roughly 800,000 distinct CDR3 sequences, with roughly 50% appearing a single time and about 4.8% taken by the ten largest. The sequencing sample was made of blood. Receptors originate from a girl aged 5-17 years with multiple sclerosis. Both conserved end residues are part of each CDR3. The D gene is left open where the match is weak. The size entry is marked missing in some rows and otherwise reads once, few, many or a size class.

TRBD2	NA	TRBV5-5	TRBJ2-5	CASSLGTSGGYQETQYF	TGTGCCAGCAGCTTGGGGACTAGCGGGGGTTACCAAGAGACCCAGTACTTC
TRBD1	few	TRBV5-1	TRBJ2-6	CASSYGQGFASGANVLTF	TGCGCCAGCAGCTACGGACAGGGATTTGCCTCTGGGGCCAACGTCCTGACTTTC
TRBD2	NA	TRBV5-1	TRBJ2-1	CASSLTSGEDNEQFF	TGCGCCAGCAGCTTGACTAGCGGGGAGGACAATGAGCAGTTCTTC
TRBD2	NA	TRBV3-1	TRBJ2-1	CASSHGLANEQFF	TGTGCCAGCAGCCACGGACTAGCGAATGAGCAGTTCTTC
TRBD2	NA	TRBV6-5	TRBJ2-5	CASSYFGLAGKETQYF	TGTGCCAGCAGTTACTTTGGACTAGCGGGAAAAGAGACCCAGTACTTC
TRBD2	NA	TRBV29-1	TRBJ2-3	CSASGRTDTQYF	TGCAGCGCAAGCGGGAGAACAGATACGCAGTATTTT
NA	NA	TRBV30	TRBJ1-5	CAAGGGHLKAQHF	TGTGCCGCGGGTGGGGGGCACCTCAAGGCCCAGCATTTT
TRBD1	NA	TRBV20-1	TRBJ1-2	CSASLRDRDGYTF	TGCAGTGCTAGTCTCCGGGACAGAGATGGCTACACCTTC
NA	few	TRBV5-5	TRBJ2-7	CASSAARTVSYEQYF	TGTGCCAGCAGCGCCGCCCGCACGGTCTCCTACGAGCAGTACTTC
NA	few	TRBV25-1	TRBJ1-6	CASRRGGSYNSPLHF	TGTGCCAGCCGTCGAGGGGGCTCCTATAATTCACCCCTCCACTTT
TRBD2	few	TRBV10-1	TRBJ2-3	CASSHGLAGLDTQYF	TGCGCCAGCAGTCACGGACTAGCGGGGTTAGATACGCAGTATTTT
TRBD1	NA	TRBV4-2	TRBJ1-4	CASSHSTRTGGEKLFF	TGTGCCAGCAGCCATTCCACGAGGACAGGAGGGGAAAAACTGTTTTTT
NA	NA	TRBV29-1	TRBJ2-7	CSVIQGTYEQYF	TGCAGCGTTATCCAGGGGACGTACGAGCAGTACTTC
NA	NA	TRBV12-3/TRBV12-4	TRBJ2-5	CASSFEQGMETQYF	TGTGCCAGCAGTTTCGAACAGGGCATGGAGACCCAGTACTTC
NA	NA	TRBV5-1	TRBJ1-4	CASSTPDGEKLFF	TGCGCCAGCAGCACACCGGACGGGGAAAAACTGTTTTTT